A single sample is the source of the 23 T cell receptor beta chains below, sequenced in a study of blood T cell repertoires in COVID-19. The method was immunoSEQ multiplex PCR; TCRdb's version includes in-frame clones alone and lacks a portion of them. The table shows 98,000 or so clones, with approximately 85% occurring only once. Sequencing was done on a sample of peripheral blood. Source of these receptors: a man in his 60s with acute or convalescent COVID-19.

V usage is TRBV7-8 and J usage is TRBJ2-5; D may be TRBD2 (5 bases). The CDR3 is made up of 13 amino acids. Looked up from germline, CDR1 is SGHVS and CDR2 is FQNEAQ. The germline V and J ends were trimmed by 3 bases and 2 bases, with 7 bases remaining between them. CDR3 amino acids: CASSFSGQETQYF. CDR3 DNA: TGTGCCAGCAGCTTTTCGGGACAAGAGACCCAGTACTTC.

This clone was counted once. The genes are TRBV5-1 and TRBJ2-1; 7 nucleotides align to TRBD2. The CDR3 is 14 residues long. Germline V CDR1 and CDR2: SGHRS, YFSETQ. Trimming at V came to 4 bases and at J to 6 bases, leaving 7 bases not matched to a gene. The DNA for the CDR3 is TGCGCCAGCAGCAGGATGCTAGCGGCCAATGAGCAGTTCTTC. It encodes CASSRMLAANEQFF.

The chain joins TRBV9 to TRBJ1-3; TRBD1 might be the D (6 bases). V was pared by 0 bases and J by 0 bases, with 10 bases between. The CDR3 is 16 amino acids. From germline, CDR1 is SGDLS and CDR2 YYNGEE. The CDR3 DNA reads TGTGCCAGCAGCGTAGGGGGACAACTCTCTGGAAACACCATATATTTT. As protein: CASSVGGQLSGNTIYF.

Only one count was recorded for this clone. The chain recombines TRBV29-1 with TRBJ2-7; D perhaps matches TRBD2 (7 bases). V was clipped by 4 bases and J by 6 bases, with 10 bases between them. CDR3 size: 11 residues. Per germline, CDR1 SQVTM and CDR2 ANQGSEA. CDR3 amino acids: CSVGGGGEQYF. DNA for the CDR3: TGCAGCGTTGGAGGGGGGGGCGAGCAGTACTTC.

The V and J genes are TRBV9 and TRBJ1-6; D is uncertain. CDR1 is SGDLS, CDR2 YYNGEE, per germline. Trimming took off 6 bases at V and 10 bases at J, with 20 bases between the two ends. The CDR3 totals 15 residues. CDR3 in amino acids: CASTRSGYLVSPLHF. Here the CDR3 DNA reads TGTGCCAGCACTCGTAGCGGCTATTTGGTGTCACCCCTCCACTTT.

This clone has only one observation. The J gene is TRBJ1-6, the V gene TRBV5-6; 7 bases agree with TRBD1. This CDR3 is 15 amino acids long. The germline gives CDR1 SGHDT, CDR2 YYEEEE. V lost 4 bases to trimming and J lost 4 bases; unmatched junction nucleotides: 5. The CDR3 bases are TGTGCCAGCAGCCTAGGGACAGCATATAATTCACCCCTCCACTTT. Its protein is CASSLGTAYNSPLHF.

The CDR3 DNA follows: TGCAGCGCGGTGACAGGGGGCGACGAGCAGTACTTC. Protein sequence: CSAVTGGDEQYF. The chain links TRBV29-1 to TRBJ2-7, with TRBD1 identical over 10 bases. Looked up from germline, CDR1 is SQVTM and CDR2 is ANQGSEA. The V and J ends lost 7 bases and 5 bases, in that order; junction bases with no gene match: 5. This CDR3 contains 12 residues.

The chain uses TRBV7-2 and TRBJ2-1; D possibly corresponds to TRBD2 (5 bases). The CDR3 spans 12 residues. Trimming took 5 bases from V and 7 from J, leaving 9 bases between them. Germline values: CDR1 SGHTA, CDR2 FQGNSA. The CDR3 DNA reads TGTGCCAGCAGCGGACCGGGGAATGAGCAGTTCTTC. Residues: CASSGPGNEQFF.

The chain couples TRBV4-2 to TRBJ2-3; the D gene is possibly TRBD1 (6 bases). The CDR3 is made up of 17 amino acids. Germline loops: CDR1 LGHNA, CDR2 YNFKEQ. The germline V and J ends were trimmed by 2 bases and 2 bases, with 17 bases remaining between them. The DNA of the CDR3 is TGTGCCAGCAGCCAATCTGATTGGACAGCCCCCACAGATACGCAGTATTTT. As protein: CASSQSDWTAPTDTQYF.

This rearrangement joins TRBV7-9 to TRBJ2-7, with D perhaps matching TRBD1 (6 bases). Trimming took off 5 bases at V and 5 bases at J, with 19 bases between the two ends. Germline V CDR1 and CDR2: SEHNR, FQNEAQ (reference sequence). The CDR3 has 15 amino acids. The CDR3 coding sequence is TGTGCCAGCAGCCATTGGAGGCAGGGGAATGACGAGCAGTACTTC. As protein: CASSHWRQGNDEQYF. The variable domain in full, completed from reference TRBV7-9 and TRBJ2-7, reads DTGVSQNPRHKITKRGQNVTFRCDPISEHNRLYWYRQTLGQGPEFLTYFQNEAQLEKSRLLSDRFSAERPKGSFSTLEIQRTEQGDSAMYLCASSHWRQGNDEQYFGPGTRLTVT.

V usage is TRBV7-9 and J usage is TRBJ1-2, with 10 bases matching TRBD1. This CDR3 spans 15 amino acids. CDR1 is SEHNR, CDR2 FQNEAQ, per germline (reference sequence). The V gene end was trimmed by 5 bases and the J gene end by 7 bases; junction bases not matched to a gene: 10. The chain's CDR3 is CASSGDGTGVGGYTF. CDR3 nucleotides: TGTGCCAGCAGCGGGGATGGGACAGGGGTCGGTGGCTACACCTTC.

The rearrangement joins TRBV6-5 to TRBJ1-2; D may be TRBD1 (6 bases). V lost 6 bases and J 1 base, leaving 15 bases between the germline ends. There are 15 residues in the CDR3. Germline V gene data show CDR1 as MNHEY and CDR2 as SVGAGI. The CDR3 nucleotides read TGTGCCAGCAGGACGACAGGCGGAGGTAACTATGGCTACACCTTC. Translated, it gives CASRTTGGGNYGYTF.

The CDR3 DNA reads as TGTGCCAGCAGCTTGAGGACAGGGTTTATCGAAAAACTGTTTTTT. This sequence encodes CASSLRTGFIEKLFF. This chain joins TRBV5-6 and TRBJ1-4, with 8 bases identical to TRBD1. The CDR3 has 15 residues. Germline V gene sequence: CDR1 SGHDT, CDR2 YYEEEE. With 1 base clipped from V and 8 bases from J, the junction kept 7 bases outside the gene matches.

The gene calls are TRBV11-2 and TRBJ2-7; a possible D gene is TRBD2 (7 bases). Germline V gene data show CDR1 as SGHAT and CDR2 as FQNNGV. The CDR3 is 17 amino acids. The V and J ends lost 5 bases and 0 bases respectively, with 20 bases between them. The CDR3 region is CASSLRGGEGHSYEQYF. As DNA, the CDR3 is TGTGCCAGCAGCCTCAGGGGCGGGGAGGGCCACTCCTACGAGCAGTACTTC. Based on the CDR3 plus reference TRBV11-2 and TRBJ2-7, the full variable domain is EAGVAQSPRYKIIEKRQSVAFWCNPISGHATLYWYQQILGQGPKLLIQFQNNGVVDDSQLPKDRFSAERLKGVDSTLKIQPAKLEDSAVYLCASSLRGGEGHSYEQYFGPGTRLTVT.

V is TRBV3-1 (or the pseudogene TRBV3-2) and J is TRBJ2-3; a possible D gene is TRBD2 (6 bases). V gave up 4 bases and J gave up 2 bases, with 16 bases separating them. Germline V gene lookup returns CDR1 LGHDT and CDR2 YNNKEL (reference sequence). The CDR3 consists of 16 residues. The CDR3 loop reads CASSREPGLLTDTQYF. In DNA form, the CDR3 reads TGTGCCAGCAGCCGCGAACCGGGACTCCTCACAGATACGCAGTATTTT.

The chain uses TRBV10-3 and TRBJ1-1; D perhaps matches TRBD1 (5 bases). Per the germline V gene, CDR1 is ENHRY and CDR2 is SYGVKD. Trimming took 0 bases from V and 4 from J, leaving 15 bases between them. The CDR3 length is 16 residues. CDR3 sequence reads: CAISESNGDGGTEAFF. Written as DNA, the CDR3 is TGTGCCATCAGTGAGTCAAACGGAGACGGGGGCACTGAAGCTTTCTTT.

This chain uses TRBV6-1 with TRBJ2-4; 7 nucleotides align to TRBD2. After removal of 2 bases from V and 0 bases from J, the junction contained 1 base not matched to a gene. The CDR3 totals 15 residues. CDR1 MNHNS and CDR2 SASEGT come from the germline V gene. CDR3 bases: TGTGCCAGCAGTGAACGGGAGGCAGCCAAAAACATTCAGTACTTC. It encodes CASSEREAAKNIQYF.

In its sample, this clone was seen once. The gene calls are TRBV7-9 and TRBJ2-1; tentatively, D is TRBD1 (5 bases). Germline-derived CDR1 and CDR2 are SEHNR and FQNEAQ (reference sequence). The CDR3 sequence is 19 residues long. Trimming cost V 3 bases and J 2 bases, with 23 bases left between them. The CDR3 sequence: CASSFRATLQGVAYNEQFF. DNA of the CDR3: TGTGCCAGCAGCTTTAGAGCAACTCTCCAGGGCGTGGCCTACAATGAGCAGTTCTTC.

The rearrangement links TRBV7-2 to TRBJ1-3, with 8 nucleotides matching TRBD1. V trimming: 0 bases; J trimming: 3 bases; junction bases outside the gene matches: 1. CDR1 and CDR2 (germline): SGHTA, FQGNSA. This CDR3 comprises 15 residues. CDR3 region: CASSLARGLGNTIYF. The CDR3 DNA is TGTGCCAGCAGCTTAGCCAGGGGGCTTGGAAACACCATATATTTT.

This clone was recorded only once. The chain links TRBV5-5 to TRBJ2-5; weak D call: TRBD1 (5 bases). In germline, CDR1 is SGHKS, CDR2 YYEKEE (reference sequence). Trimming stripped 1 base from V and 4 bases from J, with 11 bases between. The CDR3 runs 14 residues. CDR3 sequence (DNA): TGTGCCAGCAGCTTGAGCAGGGTTCCAGAGACCCAGTACTTC. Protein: CASSLSRVPETQYF.

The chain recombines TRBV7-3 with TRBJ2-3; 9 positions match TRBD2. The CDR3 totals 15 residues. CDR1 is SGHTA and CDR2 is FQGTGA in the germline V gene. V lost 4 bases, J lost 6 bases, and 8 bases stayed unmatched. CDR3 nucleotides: TGTGCCAGCAGCTATAGCGGGGGATCCGGGGATACGCAGTATTTT. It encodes CASSYSGGSGDTQYF. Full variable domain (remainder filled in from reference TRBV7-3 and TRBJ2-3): GAGVSQTPSNKVTEKGKYVELRCDPISGHTALYWYRQSLGQGPEFLIYFQGTGAADDSGLPNDRFFAVRPEGSVSTLKIQRTERGDSAVYLCASSYSGGSGDTQYFGPGTRLTVL.

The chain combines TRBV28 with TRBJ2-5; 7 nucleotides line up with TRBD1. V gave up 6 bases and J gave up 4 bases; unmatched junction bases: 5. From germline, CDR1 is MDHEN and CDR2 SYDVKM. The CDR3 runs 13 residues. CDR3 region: CASSPGTVETQYF. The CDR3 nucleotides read TGTGCCAGCAGCCCCGGGACAGTAGAGACCCAGTACTTC.

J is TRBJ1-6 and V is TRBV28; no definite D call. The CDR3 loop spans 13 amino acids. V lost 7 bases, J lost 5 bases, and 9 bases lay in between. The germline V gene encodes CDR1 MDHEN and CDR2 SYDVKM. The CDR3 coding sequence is TGTGCCAGCAAAAGAGGGAATAATTCACCCCTCCACTTT. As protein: CASKRGNNSPLHF.